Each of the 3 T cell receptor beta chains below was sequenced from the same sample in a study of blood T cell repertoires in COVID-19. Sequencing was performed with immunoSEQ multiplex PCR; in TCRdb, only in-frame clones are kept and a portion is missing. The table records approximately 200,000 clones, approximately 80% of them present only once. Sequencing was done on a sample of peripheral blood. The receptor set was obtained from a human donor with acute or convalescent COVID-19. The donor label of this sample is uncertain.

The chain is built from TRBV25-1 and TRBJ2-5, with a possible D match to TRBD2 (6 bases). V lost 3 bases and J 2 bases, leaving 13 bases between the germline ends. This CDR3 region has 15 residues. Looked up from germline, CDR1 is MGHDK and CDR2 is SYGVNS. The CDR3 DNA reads TGTGCCAGCAGTGACGGGACTGGTAAACAAGAGACCCAGTACTTC. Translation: CASSDGTGKQETQYF.

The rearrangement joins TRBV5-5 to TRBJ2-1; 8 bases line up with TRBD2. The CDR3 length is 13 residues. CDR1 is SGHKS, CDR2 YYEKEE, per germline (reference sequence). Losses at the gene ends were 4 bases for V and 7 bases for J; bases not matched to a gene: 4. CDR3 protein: CASSPGLGNEQFF. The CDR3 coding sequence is TGTGCCAGCAGCCCGGGACTAGGGAATGAGCAGTTCTTC.

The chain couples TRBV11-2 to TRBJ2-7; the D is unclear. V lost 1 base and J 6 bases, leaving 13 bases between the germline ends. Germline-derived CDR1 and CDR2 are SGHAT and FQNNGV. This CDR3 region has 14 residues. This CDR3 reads CASSLAYSPIEQYF. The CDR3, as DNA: TGTGCCAGCAGCTTAGCCTACAGCCCCATCGAGCAGTACTTC.